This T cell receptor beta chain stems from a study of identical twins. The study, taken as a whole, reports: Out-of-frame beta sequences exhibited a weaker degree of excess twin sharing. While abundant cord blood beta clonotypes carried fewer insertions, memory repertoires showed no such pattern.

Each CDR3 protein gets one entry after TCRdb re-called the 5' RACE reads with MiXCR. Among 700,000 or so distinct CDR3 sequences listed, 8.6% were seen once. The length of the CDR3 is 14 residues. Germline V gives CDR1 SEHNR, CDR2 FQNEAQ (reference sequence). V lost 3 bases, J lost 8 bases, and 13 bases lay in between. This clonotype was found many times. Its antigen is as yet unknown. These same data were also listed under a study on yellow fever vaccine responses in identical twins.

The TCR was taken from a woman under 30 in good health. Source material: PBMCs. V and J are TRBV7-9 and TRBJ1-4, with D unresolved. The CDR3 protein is CASSLSLEEEKLFF. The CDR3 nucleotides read TGTGCCAGCAGCTTGTCCTTGGAGGAGGAAAAACTGTTTTTT.